Each of the 8 T cell receptor beta chains below was sequenced from the same sample in a study of blood T cell repertoires in COVID-19. The assay was immunoSEQ multiplex PCR, and TCRdb's table has in-frame clones only and misses some. The table has almost 350,000 clones, approximately 90% seen once. The sequencing input was peripheral blood. The receptors originated from an older woman with COVID-19, enrolled during active disease.

This chain connects TRBV12-3 or TRBV12-4 to TRBJ2-1; TRBD2 matches at 8 bases. After removal of 5 bases from V and 6 bases from J, the junction contained 3 bases not matched to a gene. This CDR3 region has 13 residues. CDR3 bases: TGTGCCAGCAGTGGACTAGCCCTCAATGAGCAGTTCTTC. It codes for CASSGLALNEQFF.

CDR3 in amino acids: CASSSLGGWDQPQHF. As DNA, the CDR3 is TGCGCCAGCAGCTCCCTGGGAGGGTGGGATCAGCCCCAGCATTTT. The V gene is TRBV5-1, the J gene TRBJ1-5; no clear D. Trimming removed 3 bases from V and 5 bases from J, with 15 bases in between. The CDR3 extends over 15 amino acids. Germline CDR1 and CDR2: SGHRS and YFSETQ.

This clone was observed once. The V gene is TRBV5-1, the J gene TRBJ2-7, with 7 positions matching TRBD1. Germline lookup yields CDR1 SGHRS and CDR2 YFSETQ. Trimming cost V 1 base and J 4 bases; bases outside gene matches: 11. This CDR3 spans 16 amino acids. The CDR3 DNA sequence: TGCGCCAGCAGCTTGTTCTCCACAGGGGAGTCGTACGAGCAGTACTTC. Translating it yields CASSLFSTGESYEQYF.

The chain is built from TRBV7-2 and TRBJ2-3, with D possibly being TRBD2 (5 bases). V shed 0 bases and J shed 2 bases, with 15 bases lying between them. The CDR3 is 17 residues long. The germline gives CDR1 SGHTA, CDR2 FQGNSA. The CDR3: CASSLAPAGGYTDTQYF. The CDR3 nucleotides are TGTGCCAGCAGCTTAGCGCCCGCGGGCGGATACACAGATACGCAGTATTTT.

V is TRBV6-5 and J is TRBJ2-1; perhaps TRBD1 as D (6 bases). Germline assignment: CDR1 MNHEY and CDR2 SVGAGI. There are 16 residues in the CDR3. Trimming shortened V by 3 bases and J by 2 bases, and 14 bases separated the two germline ends. CDR3 sequence reads: CASSYSGTSTYNEQFF. As DNA, the CDR3 is TGTGCCAGCAGTTATTCCGGGACAAGTACCTACAATGAGCAGTTCTTC.

With respect to this clone: A junction end diverges from the germline sequence, so it may reflect a read error. V gene TRBV6-4 combines with J gene TRBJ2-1; tentatively, D is TRBD2 (6 bases). CDR3 length equals 14 residues. Germline V gene lookup returns CDR1 MRHNA and CDR2 SNTAGT. DNA for the CDR3: TGTGCCAGCCGTGAGTGGGAAGGGCGGGGTGAGCAGTTCTTC. Encoded protein: CASREWEGRGEQFF.

The chain links TRBV5-1 to TRBJ2-7; no firm D call. Trimming removed 1 base at V and 1 base at J, with 9 bases between. The CDR3 is made up of 14 amino acids. CDR1 and CDR2 (germline): SGHRS, YFSETQ. This CDR3 reads CASSLHLSSYEQYF. DNA for the CDR3: TGCGCCAGCAGCTTGCACCTATCATCCTACGAGCAGTACTTC. Together with reference TRBV5-1 and TRBJ2-7, the CDR3 gives the full variable domain: KAGVTQTPRYLIKTRGQQVTLSCSPISGHRSVSWYQQTPGQGLQFLFEYFSETQRNKGNFPGRFSGRQFSNSRSEMNVSTLELGDSALYLCASSLHLSSYEQYFGPGTRLTVT.

The V gene is TRBV12-3 or TRBV12-4, the J gene TRBJ1-2; D is unclear. The CDR3 extends over 13 amino acids. Trimming shortened V by 6 bases and J by 8 bases, and 16 bases separated the two germline ends. Here the CDR3 DNA reads TGTGCCAGCAGGCCAAACAGTTTTGACGGCTACACCTTC. Translating gives CASRPNSFDGYTF.